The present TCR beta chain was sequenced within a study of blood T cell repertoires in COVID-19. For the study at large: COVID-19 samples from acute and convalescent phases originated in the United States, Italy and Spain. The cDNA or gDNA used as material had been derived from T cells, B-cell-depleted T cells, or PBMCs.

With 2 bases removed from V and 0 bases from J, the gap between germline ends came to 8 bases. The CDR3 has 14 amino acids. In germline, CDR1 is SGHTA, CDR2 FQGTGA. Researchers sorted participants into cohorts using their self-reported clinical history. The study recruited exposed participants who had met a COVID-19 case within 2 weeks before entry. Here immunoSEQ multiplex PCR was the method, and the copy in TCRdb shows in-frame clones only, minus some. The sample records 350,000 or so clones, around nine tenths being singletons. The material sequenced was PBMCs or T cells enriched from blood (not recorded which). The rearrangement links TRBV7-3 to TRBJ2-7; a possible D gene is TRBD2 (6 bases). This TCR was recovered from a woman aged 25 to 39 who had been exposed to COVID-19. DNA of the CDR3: TGTGCCAGCAGCTTACGGCGGGACTCCTACGAGCAGTACTTC. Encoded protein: CASSLRRDSYEQYF.